The 27 T cell receptor beta chains given below trace back to one sample, sequenced in a study of T cell responses to AZD1222 COVID-19 vaccine. Profiling relied on immunoSEQ multiplex PCR, and the TCRdb table lists in-frame clones only, not all of them. The sample lists about 150,000 clones, about 85% occurring once. The sequenced sample was peripheral blood, obtained on day 0 of AZD1222 vaccination. The receptors come from an adult in good health.

This rearrangement joins TRBV11-2 to TRBJ2-3, with 11 bases fitting TRBD2. After removal of 4 bases from V and 4 bases from J, the junction contained 10 bases not matched to a gene. Germline loops: CDR1 SGHAT, CDR2 FQNNGV. The CDR3 is 17 residues long. The DNA for the CDR3 is TGTGCCAGCAGCTCTACTAGCGGGAGATCATCCTCAGATACGCAGTATTTT. This encodes CASSSTSGRSSSDTQYF.

The chain carries TRBV3-1 (or the pseudogene TRBV3-2) and TRBJ2-5; D could derive from TRBD1 or TRBD2 (5 bases each). Trimming cost V 2 bases and J 4 bases, with 17 bases left between them. CDR3 length: 16 residues. Germline V gene sequence: CDR1 LGHDT, CDR2 YNNKEL (reference sequence). CDR3 amino acids: CASSQPPWGRGETQYF. In DNA, the CDR3 is TGTGCCAGCAGCCAACCTCCGTGGGGGAGAGGAGAGACCCAGTACTTC.

The chain recombines TRBV24-1 with TRBJ2-1, with 11 positions matching TRBD2. Germline-derived CDR1 and CDR2 are KGHDR and SFDVKD. Germline trimming cut 2 bases from V and 7 bases from J; bases unmatched to any gene: 6. CDR3 length: 16 amino acids. The CDR3 DNA is TGTGCCACCAGTGATTGGTCTAGCGGGAGGCAGAATGAGCAGTTCTTC. As protein: CATSDWSSGRQNEQFF.

In this sample, this clone turned up once. The rearrangement uses TRBV9 and TRBJ1-6; no reliable D call. V dropped 0 bases and J dropped 5 bases, with 6 bases sitting between them. Germline assignment: CDR1 SGDLS and CDR2 YYNGEE. This CDR3 region has 14 residues. The CDR3 DNA reads as TGTGCCAGCAGCGTAGAAGGAAATAATTCACCCCTCCACTTT. Its translation is CASSVEGNNSPLHF.

This chain joins TRBV29-1 and TRBJ1-1; TRBD1 matches 8 bases. Losses at the gene ends were 7 bases for V and 6 bases for J; bases not matched to a gene: 4. The CDR3 has 11 amino acids. Germline V gives CDR1 SQVTM, CDR2 ANQGSEA. CDR3 bases: TGCAGCGGTCACAGGGGGTCTGAAGCTTTCTTT. It yields the protein CSGHRGSEAFF.

The chain uses TRBV9 and TRBJ2-7; the D call may be TRBD1 or TRBD2 (5 bases each). V was clipped by 1 base and J by 1 base, with 9 bases between them. The CDR3 runs to 14 residues. Germline CDR1 reads SGDLS; CDR2 reads YYNGEE. CDR3 loop: CASSVSGGSYEQYF. For the CDR3, the DNA is TGTGCCAGCAGCGTAAGTGGGGGATCCTACGAGCAGTACTTC.

This clone appeared a single time. V gene TRBV4-2 combines with J gene TRBJ2-7; D gene ambiguous. The CDR3 covers 13 residues. V lost 0 bases and J lost 6, with 9 bases in between. Germline CDR1 LGHNA, CDR2 YNFKEQ. The CDR3 is CASSQDSPTEQYF. CDR3 DNA: TGTGCCAGCAGCCAAGACAGTCCAACCGAGCAGTACTTC.

The chain is built from TRBV18 and TRBJ2-7, with D perhaps TRBD2 (5 bases). The V gene lost 1 base and the J gene lost 5 bases, with 12 bases spanning the gap. Germline V gene data show CDR1 as KGHSH and CDR2 as LQKENI. The CDR3 is 14 amino acids. CDR3: CASSPQRGSDEQYF. The CDR3 nucleotides are TGTGCCAGCTCACCACAACGGGGTTCCGACGAGCAGTACTTC.

V is TRBV6-5 and J is TRBJ2-2, with 13 bases lining up with TRBD2. Trimming cost V 6 bases and J 5 bases; bases outside gene matches: 3. Germline V CDR1 and CDR2: MNHEY, SVGAGI. The CDR3 covers 15 residues. CDR3 sequence (DNA): TGTGCCAGCAGGCCGACTAGCGGGAGGACCGGGGAGCTGTTTTTT. This encodes CASRPTSGRTGELFF.

The chain is built from TRBV30 and TRBJ2-4; 8 nucleotides align to TRBD1. The germline CDR1 and CDR2 sequences are GTSNPN and SVGIG (reference sequence). The CDR3 is made up of 15 amino acids. With 2 bases clipped from V and 0 bases from J, the junction kept 3 bases outside the gene matches. CDR3 amino acids: CAWSPDRVAKNIQYF. In nucleotides, the CDR3 is TGTGCCTGGAGTCCGGACAGGGTAGCCAAAAACATTCAGTACTTC.

The V call is TRBV30, the J call TRBJ1-2; D is possibly TRBD1 (6 bases). Deletions cut 1 base from V and 7 bases from J, with 19 bases between. CDR3 length: 15 amino acids. Germline CDR1 and CDR2: GTSNPN and SVGIG (reference sequence). CDR3 bases: TGTGCCTGGAGTGGATCCTCCGGGGGCTACTCTGGCTACACCTTC. Protein product: CAWSGSSGGYSGYTF.

This chain links TRBV5-4 with TRBJ2-6, with D perhaps matching TRBD2 (5 bases). The CDR3 length is 15 residues. V was pared by 4 bases and J by 0 bases, with 8 bases between. Germline CDR1 is SGHNT and CDR2 is YYREEE (reference sequence). The CDR3 coding sequence is TGTGCCAGCAGCGGCGGGTCCTCTGGGGCCAACGTCCTGACTTTC. Amino acid sequence: CASSGGSSGANVLTF.

The CDR3 DNA sequence: TGTGCCAGCTCACCACTTCCCGGAGCGGCCCCGAGCTCCTACAATGAGCAGTTCTTC. This codes for CASSPLPGAAPSSYNEQFF. The J gene is TRBJ2-1, the V gene TRBV18; TRBD2 might be the D (5 bases). The CDR3 runs to 19 residues. Germline CDR1 KGHSH, CDR2 LQKENI. V gave up 1 base and J gave up 0 bases, with 19 bases separating them. Full variable domain (rest looked up from reference TRBV18 and TRBJ2-1): NAGVMQNPRHLVRRRGQEARLRCSPMKGHSHVYWYRQLPEEGLKFMVYLQKENIIDESGMPKERFSAEFPKEGPSILRIQQVVRGDSAAYFCASSPLPGAAPSSYNEQFFGPGTRLTVL.

This clone occurred once. The chain employs TRBV2 and TRBJ2-6, with 7 positions matching TRBD1. From germline, CDR1 is SNHLY and CDR2 FYNNEI. V trimming: 8 bases; J trimming: 2 bases; junction bases outside the gene matches: 3. The CDR3 has 14 residues. As DNA, the CDR3 is TGTGCCAGCTGGGACAGAACTGGGGCCAACGTCCTGACTTTC. This sequence encodes CASWDRTGANVLTF.

This sequence joins TRBV2 and TRBJ1-5; D perhaps matches TRBD1 (6 bases). Trimming took 3 bases from V and 1 from J, leaving 10 bases between them. The CDR3 is made up of 15 amino acids. Looked up from germline, CDR1 is SNHLY and CDR2 is FYNNEI. CDR3 coding DNA: TGTGCCAGCAGTGATGGAGGGGGAAGCAATCAGCCCCAGCATTTT. Its protein product is CASSDGGGSNQPQHF.

CDR3 DNA sequence: TGTGCCAGCAGCCTCGGACCCCACTACGAGCAGTACTTC. Amino acid sequence: CASSLGPHYEQYF. This sequence joins TRBV7-7 and TRBJ2-7, with no clear D. Germline V gene lookup returns CDR1 SSHAT and CDR2 FNYEAQ (reference sequence). The CDR3 is made up of 13 amino acids. V was shortened by 5 bases and J by 3 bases, with 11 bases between the two germline ends.

The J gene is TRBJ2-7, the V gene TRBV27, with 11 bases identical to TRBD2. V was pared by 6 bases and J by 7 bases, with 8 bases of the junction left unmatched. Germline CDR1 is MNHEY and CDR2 is SMNVEV (reference sequence). There are 14 residues in the CDR3. CDR3 protein: CASRAVAGGTEQYF. CDR3 in DNA: TGTGCCAGCAGGGCGGTAGCGGGGGGGACGGAGCAGTACTTC.

This clone was detected only a few times. The J gene is TRBJ1-2, the V gene TRBV3-1 (or the pseudogene TRBV3-2); 7 nucleotides align to TRBD1. This CDR3 spans 16 amino acids. V dropped 4 bases and J dropped 7; count of bases not matched to a gene: 15. The V gene's germline CDR1 is LGHDT and CDR2 YNNKEL (reference sequence). The CDR3 is CASSPQAEGGGGGYTF. In nucleotides, the CDR3 is TGTGCCAGCAGCCCCCAGGCGGAAGGGGGCGGAGGTGGCTACACCTTC.

There are many counts of this clone. The CDR3 loop reads CASSLDRGYGYTF. The CDR3 DNA is TGTGCCAGCAGCTTGGACAGGGGGTATGGCTACACCTTC. This chain joins TRBV5-4 and TRBJ1-2, with 8 bases that match TRBD1. After removal of 0 bases from V and 5 bases from J, the junction contained 0 bases not matched to a gene. CDR1 and CDR2 from the germline V gene are SGHNT and YYREEE (reference sequence). CDR3 size: 13 residues.

The rearrangement links TRBV7-9 to TRBJ1-2; 9 positions match TRBD1. Per the germline V gene, CDR1 is SEHNR and CDR2 is FQNEAQ (reference sequence). The V gene end was trimmed by 3 bases and the J gene end by 10 bases; junction bases not matched to a gene: 9. The CDR3 length is 14 residues. As DNA, the CDR3 is TGTGCCAGCAGCTTTGGCGATGGGACAGGGATCTACACCTTC. Residues: CASSFGDGTGIYTF. Full variable domain (rest looked up from reference TRBV7-9 and TRBJ1-2): DTGVSQNPRHKITKRGQNVTFRCDPISEHNRLYWYRQTLGQGPEFLTYFQNEAQLEKSRLLSDRFSAERPKGSFSTLEIQRTEQGDSAMYLCASSFGDGTGIYTFGSGTRLTVV.

This clone is medium-sized. The rearrangement joins TRBV20-1 to TRBJ2-4; D possibly uses TRBD1 or TRBD2 (6 bases each). CDR3 length equals 15 residues. Germline-derived CDR1 and CDR2 are DFQATT and SNEGSKA (reference sequence). The V end lost 3 bases, the J end lost 7 bases, and 19 bases lay between the germline ends. The DNA of the CDR3 is TGCAGTGCTAGTGCCGCAGGGAGGAGGGGGAACATTCAGTACTTC. This gives the protein CSASAAGRRGNIQYF.

This clone was observed at least ten times. V is TRBV18 and J is TRBJ2-7, with 8 bases lining up with TRBD1. After removal of 1 base from V and 5 bases from J, the junction contained 7 bases not matched to a gene. Germline lookup yields CDR1 KGHSH and CDR2 LQKENI. There are 15 residues in the CDR3. The CDR3 is CASSPRGGTGDEQYF. Written as DNA, the CDR3 is TGTGCCAGCTCACCACGGGGCGGGACAGGCGACGAGCAGTACTTC.

J is TRBJ1-1 and V is TRBV5-1; the D is unclear. The CDR3 is 13 residues long. CDR1 and CDR2 (germline): SGHRS, YFSETQ. The V end lost 7 bases, the J end lost 2 bases, and 12 bases lay between the germline ends. The CDR3 here is CASSREGNTEAFF. The CDR3 DNA reads as TGCGCCAGCTCGAGGGAGGGCAACACTGAAGCTTTCTTT.

This clone was counted between two and nine times. The chain uses TRBV6-5 and TRBJ1-6; D gene uncertain. This CDR3 has 16 amino acids. The V end was cut by 0 bases, the J end by 0 bases, with 6 bases between. Germline lookup yields CDR1 MNHEY and CDR2 SVGAGI. The CDR3 region has the DNA TGTGCCAGCAGTTACTCACCCGACTCCTATAATTCACCCCTCCACTTT. Encoded protein: CASSYSPDSYNSPLHF.

This rearrangement joins TRBV11-3 to TRBJ2-1; D is undetermined. Deletions cut 2 bases from V and 0 bases from J, with 8 bases between. The CDR3 has 15 residues. From germline, CDR1 is SGHNT and CDR2 YENEEA. CDR3 nucleotides: TGTGCCAGCAGCTTAACCTCTAGCTCCTACAATGAGCAGTTCTTC. It encodes CASSLTSSSYNEQFF.

V usage is TRBV2 and J usage is TRBJ1-2; D possibly corresponds to TRBD1 (5 bases). Per the germline V gene, CDR1 is SNHLY and CDR2 is FYNNEI. Between the trimmed V and J ends, which lost 7 bases and 3 bases, there was a span of 12 bases. The CDR3 spans 13 residues. CDR3 DNA sequence: TGTGCCAGCAAAGTCCCGGGGGACTATGGCTACACCTTC. The encoded protein is CASKVPGDYGYTF.

This sequence joins TRBV10-3 and TRBJ1-1; weak D call: TRBD1 (6 bases). In germline, CDR1 is ENHRY, CDR2 SYGVKD. The CDR3 length is 14 residues. V was trimmed by 6 bases and J by 2 bases, leaving 13 bases between them. DNA for the CDR3: TGTGCCATCAGCCCCGGGACATTTAACACTGAAGCTTTCTTT. The encoded protein is CAISPGTFNTEAFF.